This TCR beta chain was profiled in a study of T-cell memory formation after mild COVID-19. Findings and limits, study-wide: Of the contracting clones, CD4+ ones lay mainly in CM and EM, and CD8+ ones in EMRA. There was a balanced CD4/CD8 profile in clones contracting day 15 to 85, and later expanders leaned CD4+. Cross-reactive memory seemingly joined, as some responding clones were found in pre-infection memory.

For this clonotype: Its antigen is still unknown.

Germline V gene sequence: CDR1 MNHEY, CDR2 SMNVEV (reference sequence). The CDR3 has 16 residues. Trimming left V 2 bases short and J 0 bases short, with 11 bases between. TCR alpha and TCR beta cDNA libraries carrying sample barcodes and UMIs came from 5'RACE with constant-segment primers. From the 5' RACE reads, TCRdb called clonotypes with MiXCR, one entry per CDR3 protein. Of about 320,000 distinct CDR3 sequences listed, over 11% were seen once; the top ten hold roughly a fifth. The TCR sequence derives from a man younger than 30 who had mild COVID-19 (a few samples of this study predate the infection). Cell type and time point are not known. The genes are TRBV27 and TRBJ1-3; maybe TRBD1 (5 bases). Specimen: PBMCs or a T cell subset sorted from them (not recorded which). CDR3 DNA sequence: TGTGCCAGCAGTTTAAGGCAGGGATTCTCTGGAAACACCATATATTTT. It encodes CASSLRQGFSGNTIYF.